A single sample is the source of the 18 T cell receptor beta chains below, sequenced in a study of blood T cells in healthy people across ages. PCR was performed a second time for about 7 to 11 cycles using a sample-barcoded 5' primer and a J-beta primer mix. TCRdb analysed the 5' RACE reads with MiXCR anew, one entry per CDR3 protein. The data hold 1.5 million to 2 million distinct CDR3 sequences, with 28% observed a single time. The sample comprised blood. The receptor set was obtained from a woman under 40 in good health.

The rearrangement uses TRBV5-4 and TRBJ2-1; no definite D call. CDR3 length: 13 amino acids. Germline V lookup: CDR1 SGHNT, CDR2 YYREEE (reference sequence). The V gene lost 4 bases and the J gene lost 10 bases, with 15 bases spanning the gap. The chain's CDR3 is CASSLETHGEQFF. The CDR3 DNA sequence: TGTGCCAGCAGCCTCGAGACTCACGGCGAGCAGTTCTTC.

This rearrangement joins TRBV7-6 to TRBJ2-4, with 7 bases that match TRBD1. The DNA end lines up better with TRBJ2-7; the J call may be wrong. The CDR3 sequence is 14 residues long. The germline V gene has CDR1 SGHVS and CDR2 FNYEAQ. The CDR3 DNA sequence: TGTGCCAGCAGCCCGTGGGACAGAGCAGACGAGCAGTACTTC. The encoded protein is CASSPWDRADEQYF.

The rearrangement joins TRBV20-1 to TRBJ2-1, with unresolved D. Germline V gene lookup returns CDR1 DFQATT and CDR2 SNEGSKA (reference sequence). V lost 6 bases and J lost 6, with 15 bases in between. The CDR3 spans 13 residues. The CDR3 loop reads CSAPTLPSNEQFF. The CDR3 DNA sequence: TGCAGTGCCCCAACGCTCCCGAGCAATGAGCAGTTCTTC.

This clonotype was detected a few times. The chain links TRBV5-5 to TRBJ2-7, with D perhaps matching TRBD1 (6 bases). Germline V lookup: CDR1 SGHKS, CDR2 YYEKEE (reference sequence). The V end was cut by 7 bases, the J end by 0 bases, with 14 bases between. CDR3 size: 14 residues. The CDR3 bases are TGTGCCAGCCGACGACAGGTCGGCTCCTACGAGCAGTACTTC. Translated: CASRRQVGSYEQYF.

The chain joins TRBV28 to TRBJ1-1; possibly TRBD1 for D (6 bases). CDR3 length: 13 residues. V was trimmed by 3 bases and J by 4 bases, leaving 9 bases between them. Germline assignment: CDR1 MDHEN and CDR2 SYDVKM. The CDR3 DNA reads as TGTGCCAGCAGTTTTAACAGGGCCACTGAAGCTTTCTTT. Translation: CASSFNRATEAFF.

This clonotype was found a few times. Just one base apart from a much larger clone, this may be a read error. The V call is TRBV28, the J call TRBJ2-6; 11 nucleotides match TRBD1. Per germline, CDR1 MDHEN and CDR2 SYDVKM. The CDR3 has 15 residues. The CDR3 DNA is TGTGCCAGCAGCCCTGGCGGGACAGGGGGCAACGTCCTGACTTTC. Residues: CASSPGGTGGNVLTF.

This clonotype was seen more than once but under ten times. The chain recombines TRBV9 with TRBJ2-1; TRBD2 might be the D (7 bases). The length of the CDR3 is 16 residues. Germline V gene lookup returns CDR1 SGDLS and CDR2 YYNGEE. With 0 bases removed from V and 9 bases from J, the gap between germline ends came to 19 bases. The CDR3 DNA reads TGTGCCAGCAGCGTAGATGGGGGGGGCTCAGGCAGTGAGCAGTTCTTC. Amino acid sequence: CASSVDGGGSGSEQFF. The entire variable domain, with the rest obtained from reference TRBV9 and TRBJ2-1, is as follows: DSGVTQTPKHLITATGQRVTLRCSPRSGDLSVYWYQQSLDQGLQFLIQYYNGEERAKGNILERFSAQQFPDLHSELNLSSLELGDSALYFCASSVDGGGSGSEQFFGPGTRLTVL.

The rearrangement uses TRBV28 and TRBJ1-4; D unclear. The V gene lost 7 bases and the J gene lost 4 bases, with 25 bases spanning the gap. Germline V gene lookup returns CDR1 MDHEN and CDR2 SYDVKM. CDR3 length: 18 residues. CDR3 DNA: TGTGCCAGCAATGGAAGAACCGCCGGGCGGCGGCGTAATGAAAAACTGTTTTTT. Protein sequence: CASNGRTAGRRRNEKLFF. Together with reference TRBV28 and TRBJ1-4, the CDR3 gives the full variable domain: DVKVTQSSRYLVKRTGEKVFLECVQDMDHENMFWYRQDPGLGLRLIYFSYDVKMKEKGDIPEGYSVSREKKERFSLILESASTNQTSMYLCASNGRTAGRRRNEKLFFGSGTQLSVL.

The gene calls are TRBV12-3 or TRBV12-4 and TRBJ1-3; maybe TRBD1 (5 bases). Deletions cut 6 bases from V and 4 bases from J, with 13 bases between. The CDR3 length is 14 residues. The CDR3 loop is CASRDSPTGNTIYF. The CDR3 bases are TGTGCCAGCAGAGACAGCCCCACGGGAAACACCATATATTTT.

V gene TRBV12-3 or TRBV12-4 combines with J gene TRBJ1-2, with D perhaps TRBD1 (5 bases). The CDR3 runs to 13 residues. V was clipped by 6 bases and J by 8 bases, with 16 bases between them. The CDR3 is CASSRGDYNGYTF. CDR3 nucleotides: TGTGCCAGCAGCCGGGGCGATTATAACGGCTACACCTTC.

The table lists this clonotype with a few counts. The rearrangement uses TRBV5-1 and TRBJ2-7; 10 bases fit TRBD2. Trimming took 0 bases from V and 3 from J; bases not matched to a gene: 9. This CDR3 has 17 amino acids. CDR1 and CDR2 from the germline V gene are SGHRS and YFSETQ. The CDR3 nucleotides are TGCGCCAGCAGCTTGGGAGTAGCGGGGGGAGTGGTCTACGAGCAGTACTTC. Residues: CASSLGVAGGVVYEQYF.

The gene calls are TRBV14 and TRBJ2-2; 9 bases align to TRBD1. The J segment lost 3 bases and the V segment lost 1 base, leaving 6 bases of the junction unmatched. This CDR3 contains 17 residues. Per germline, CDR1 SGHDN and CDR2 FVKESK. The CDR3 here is CASSQAGTGRYTGELFF. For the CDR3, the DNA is TGTGCCAGCAGCCAAGCTGGGACAGGGCGGTACACCGGGGAGCTGTTTTTT.

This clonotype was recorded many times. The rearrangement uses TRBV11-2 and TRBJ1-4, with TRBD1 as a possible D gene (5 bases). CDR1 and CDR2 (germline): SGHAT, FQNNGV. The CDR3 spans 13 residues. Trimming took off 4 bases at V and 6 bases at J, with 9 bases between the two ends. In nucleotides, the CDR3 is TGTGCCAGCAGCTCCGGGACTTATGAAAAACTGTTTTTT. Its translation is CASSSGTYEKLFF.

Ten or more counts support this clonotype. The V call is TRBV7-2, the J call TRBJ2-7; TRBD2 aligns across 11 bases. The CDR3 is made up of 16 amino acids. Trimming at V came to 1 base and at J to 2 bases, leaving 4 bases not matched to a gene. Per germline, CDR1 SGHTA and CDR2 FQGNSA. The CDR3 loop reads CASSLELAGGPYEQYF. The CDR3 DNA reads TGTGCCAGCAGCTTAGAGCTAGCGGGGGGCCCCTACGAGCAGTACTTC.

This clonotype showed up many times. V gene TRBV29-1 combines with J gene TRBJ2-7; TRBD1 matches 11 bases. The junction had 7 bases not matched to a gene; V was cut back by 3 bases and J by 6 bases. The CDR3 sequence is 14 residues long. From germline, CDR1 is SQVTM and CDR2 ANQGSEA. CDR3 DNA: TGCAGCGTTGAGGGGGGACAGGGGGGTCGCGAGCAGTACTTC. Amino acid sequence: CSVEGGQGGREQYF.

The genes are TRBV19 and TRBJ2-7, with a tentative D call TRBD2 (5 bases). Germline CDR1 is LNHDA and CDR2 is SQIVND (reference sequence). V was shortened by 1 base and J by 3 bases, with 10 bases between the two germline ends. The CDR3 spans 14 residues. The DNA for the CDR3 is TGTGCCAGTAGTATAGGTAACGGGGTCTACGAGCAGTACTTC. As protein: CASSIGNGVYEQYF.

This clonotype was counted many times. The CDR3 region is CSVEITAQETQYF. As DNA, the CDR3 is TGCAGCGTTGAAATAACAGCCCAAGAGACCCAGTACTTC. The V and J genes are TRBV29-1 and TRBJ2-5, with unresolved D. The germline V gene encodes CDR1 SQVTM and CDR2 ANQGSEA. The CDR3 has 13 residues. Trimming pared 2 bases from V and 1 base from J, leaving 8 bases between.

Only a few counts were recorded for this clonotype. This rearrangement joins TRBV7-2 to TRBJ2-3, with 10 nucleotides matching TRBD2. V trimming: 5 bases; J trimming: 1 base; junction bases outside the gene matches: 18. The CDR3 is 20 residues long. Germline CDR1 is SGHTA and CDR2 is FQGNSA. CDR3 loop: CASSVKSVQLAGMGTDTQYF. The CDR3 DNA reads TGTGCCAGCAGCGTAAAGTCAGTCCAACTAGCGGGGATGGGCACAGATACGCAGTATTTT.